This T cell receptor (beta chain) was sequenced in a study of T cell changes during pregnancy in multiple sclerosis (dated by TCRdb to between 2018 and 2021). About the study as a whole: Changes in the T cell repertoire over the course of pregnancy were examined in this study in women with multiple sclerosis.

Library method: the immunoSEQ multiplex PCR assay. TCRdb carries this immuneACCESS record with in-frame sequences only. Its versions omit some clonotypes, under half of them owing to an unresolved V gene in the studies checked, with the rest unexplained. This sample lists some 74,000 clones; approximately 92% were detected once. The top ten constitute 3% to 4% of the sample. With respect to this clone: It has no known antigen specificity. Base-call qualities are not available, and no considerably larger clone is one nucleotide away.

The germline V gene yields SGHVS for CDR1 and FNYEAQ for CDR2. The CDR3 spans 15 residues, from the cysteine through the phenylalanine. The only DNA kept is the CDR3, 45 bases in frame from the first base. V lost 4 bases and J lost 1 base; the stretch between them is 13 bases long. The TCR sequence derives from a female donor in good health, enrolled as a control in a pregnancy study. This specimen consisted of peripheral blood, obtained after pregnancy. This receptor chain uses TRBV7-6 and TRBJ1-1; no D gene can be assigned with confidence. The nucleotide sequence is TGTGCCAGCAGCTCCCCGCGAGGGAAGAACACTGAAGCTTTCTTT. This translates into CASSSPRGKNTEAFF.